Below, 14 T cell receptor beta chains from the same sample are listed, as sequenced in a study of CD8+ T cells in alopecia areata. As for treatment: oral pan-JAK inhibitor, 5-10 mg twice daily. The authors extracted RNA and reverse transcribed it into cDNA as the sequencing template. Assay: immunoSEQ multiplex PCR; the TCRdb copy retains only in-frame clones and omits some. The sample shows about 190,000 clones, 45% to 65% of them seen only once. The source was CD4+ T cells sorted from blood, collected at week 4, from a patient treated with tofacitinib. Receptors were obtained from a human donor with alopecia areata.

The chain has TRBV27 and TRBJ1-2; 7 bases are shared with TRBD1. This CDR3 is built from 13 residues. The germline V gene encodes CDR1 MNHEY and CDR2 SMNVEV (reference sequence). The ends lost 6 bases at V and 3 bases at J; junction bases unmatched: 4. CDR3 DNA: TGTGCCAGCAGCCCAACAGGGGACTATGGCTACACCTTC. Translated: CASSPTGDYGYTF.

As for this clone: The junction does not match germline at one end; this may be a read error. V and J are TRBV10-3 and TRBJ2-3, with 9 bases that match TRBD2. Germline V lookup: CDR1 ENHRY, CDR2 SYGVKD. The CDR3 has 14 amino acids. The CDR3, as DNA: TGTGCCAGCAGTCCGGGACTAGCTCCAGATACGCAGTATTTT. The encoded protein is CASSPGLAPDTQYF.

The J gene is TRBJ2-5, the V gene TRBV4-1, with 14 bases aligning to TRBD2. Per the germline V gene, CDR1 is MGHRA and CDR2 is YSYEKL. The CDR3 runs 17 residues. V was pared by 1 base and J by 5 bases, with 6 bases of the junction left unmatched. The DNA of the CDR3 is TGCGCCAGCAGCCAAGCTGGGACTAGCGGGAGTACGGAGACCCAGTACTTC. Translating gives CASSQAGTSGSTETQYF.

The chain is built from TRBV6-5 and TRBJ2-2; D is unclear. This CDR3 contains 15 residues. V was cut by 5 bases and J by 7 bases, with 17 bases left in between. The germline V gene has CDR1 MNHEY and CDR2 SVGAGI. Here the CDR3 reads CASSPFGLFYGELFF. The CDR3, as DNA: TGTGCCAGCAGTCCCTTTGGGCTCTTCTACGGGGAGCTGTTTTTT.

The chain carries TRBV5-1 and TRBJ2-5, with TRBD2 as a possible D gene (6 bases). Trimming took 4 bases from V and 4 from J, leaving 14 bases between them. The germline gives CDR1 SGHRS, CDR2 YFSETQ. The CDR3 contains 14 residues. CDR3 sequence reads: CASSPSTRGETQYF. The CDR3 DNA is TGCGCCAGCAGCCCATCGACTAGGGGAGAGACCCAGTACTTC.

The V and J genes are TRBV7-9 and TRBJ1-2; no clear D. The CDR3 has 14 residues. V was trimmed by 5 bases and J by 2 bases, leaving 12 bases between them. The V gene's germline CDR1 is SEHNR and CDR2 FQNEAQ (reference sequence). CDR3 amino acids: CASSTTFGNYGYTF. The DNA for the CDR3 is TGTGCCAGCAGCACCACCTTCGGGAACTATGGCTACACCTTC.

This clone came up a few times. The chain is built from TRBV2 and TRBJ2-3; possible D gene TRBD1, 5 bases. The CDR3 spans 14 residues. V lost 10 bases and J lost 2, with 16 bases in between. Per germline, CDR1 SNHLY and CDR2 FYNNEI. As DNA, the CDR3 is TGTGCCACACGAGCCGACAGAGCCACAGATACGCAGTATTTT. It yields the protein CATRADRATDTQYF.

CDR3 amino acids: CSEGTDLQFF. The CDR3 DNA is TGCAGCGAAGGGACAGACCTACAGTTCTTC. The chain uses TRBV29-1 and TRBJ2-1; 7 nucleotides align to TRBD1. This CDR3 is 10 amino acids long. Germline V gene data show CDR1 as SQVTM and CDR2 as ANQGSEA. Unmatched junction bases numbered 7, after V lost 7 bases and J lost 13 bases.

This rearrangement joins TRBV5-4 to TRBJ2-5; D gene ambiguous. Germline V gene sequence: CDR1 SGHNT, CDR2 YYREEE (reference sequence). This CDR3 is 12 amino acids long. Deletions cut 0 bases from V and 9 bases from J, with 9 bases between. The CDR3 DNA sequence: TGTGCCAGCAGCTTGGCCAGTGCGGCCCAGTACTTC. Protein sequence: CASSLASAAQYF.

The CDR3 coding sequence is TGTGCCAGCAGTGTGGGACAGGGGATTGGAAAACTGTTTTTT. Protein product: CASSVGQGIGKLFF. This rearrangement joins TRBV2 to TRBJ1-4; 10 bases map to TRBD1. J was trimmed by 10 bases and V by 4 bases; bases with no gene match: 6. The CDR3 runs to 14 residues. Germline V gene data show CDR1 as SNHLY and CDR2 as FYNNEI.

The chain combines TRBV7-2 with TRBJ2-3; 8 bases fit TRBD2. The CDR3 has 19 amino acids. The ends lost 5 bases at V and 5 bases at J; junction bases unmatched: 21. Germline V lookup: CDR1 SGHTA, CDR2 FQGNSA. CDR3 region: CASSPEVGREVGAGDTQYF. For the CDR3, the DNA is TGTGCCAGCAGCCCCGAGGTTGGGCGGGAGGTGGGGGCCGGAGATACGCAGTATTTT.

The table lists this clone with a few counts. V gene TRBV6-5 combines with J gene TRBJ2-7; D remains unclear. From germline, CDR1 is MNHEY and CDR2 SVGAGI. The CDR3 consists of 11 residues. Trimming cost V 10 bases and J 10 bases, with 17 bases left between them. CDR3 in DNA: TGTGCCACCTCAAAAGGGAACCTCCAGTACTTC. Protein product: CATSKGNLQYF.

This clone was seen only a few times. This chain uses TRBV5-4 with TRBJ2-2; a possible D gene is TRBD2 (6 bases). V was shortened by 7 bases and J by 6 bases, with 16 bases between the two germline ends. Germline V gives CDR1 SGHNT, CDR2 YYREEE (reference sequence). CDR3 length: 14 amino acids. As DNA, the CDR3 is TGTGCCAGCTACCGACCGGGGGAGGCCGGGGAGCTGTTTTTT. Translation: CASYRPGEAGELFF.

The genes are TRBV4-3 and TRBJ2-3, with D possibly being TRBD2 (6 bases). CDR1 is LGHNA and CDR2 is YSLEER in the germline V gene. Trimming took off 4 bases at V and 3 bases at J, with 8 bases between the two ends. The CDR3 totals 13 residues. The CDR3 DNA reads TGCGCCAGCAGCCCTGGGACTACAGATACGCAGTATTTT. Protein sequence: CASSPGTTDTQYF.